Listed below are T cell receptor beta chains from one sample, sequenced in a study of blood T cell repertoires in COVID-19. The data were produced by immunoSEQ multiplex PCR, yet TCRdb's version contains in-frame clones alone and is incomplete. The data hold 200,000 to 250,000 clones, with 86% observed a single time. Specimen: peripheral blood. The receptors originated from a woman under 40 who had recovered from COVID-19. The CDR3 runs from the conserved cysteine through the conserved F or W. A D gene is named only where the DNA matches it firmly. The size of a clone is reported for some rows only, either as once, few or many, or as a class for expanded clones.

size	V	D	J	CDR3	DNA
.	TRBV11-2	TRBD2	TRBJ2-5	CASSPSGGQETQYF	TGTGCCAGCTCGCCTAGCGGGGGGCAAGAGACCCAGTACTTC
.	TRBV7-9	TRBD2	TRBJ2-2	CASSLVLAGANTGELFF	TGTGCCAGCAGCTTAGTGCTAGCGGGGGCGAACACCGGGGAGCTGTTTTTT
few	TRBV7-9	TRBD1	TRBJ1-6	CASSLDRGNSPLHF	TGTGCCAGCAGCTTAGACAGGGGTAATTCACCCCTCCACTTT
.	TRBV5-4	TRBD2	TRBJ2-3	CASSLAGGRADTQYF	TGTGCCAGCAGCTTAGCGGGGGGGCGTGCAGATACGCAGTATTTT
.	TRBV5-1	TRBD1	TRBJ2-3	CASSLVWARTGDTQYF	TGCGCCAGCAGCTTGGTGTGGGCGAGGACAGGGGATACGCAGTATTTT
.	TRBV10-3	.	TRBJ2-5	CAISESSYETQYF	TGTGCCATCAGTGAGTCGAGTTATGAGACCCAGTACTTC
.	TRBV4-1	TRBD1	TRBJ2-5	CASSQVGTGRETQYF	TGCGCCAGCAGCCAAGTCGGGACAGGGAGGGAGACCCAGTACTTC
.	TRBV6-6	.	TRBJ1-6	CASSPFYNSPLHF	TGTGCCAGCAGCCCCTTTTATAATTCACCCCTCCACTTT
.	TRBV5-1	TRBD2	TRBJ2-7	CASSLGTSGGPRDEQYF	TGCGCCAGCAGCTTGGGTACTAGCGGGGGGCCTCGGGACGAGCAGTACTTC
few	TRBV6-5	.	TRBJ1-5	CASSYGPRNQPQHF	TGTGCCAGCAGTTACGGGCCACGCAATCAGCCCCAGCATTTT
.	TRBV6-5	TRBD2	TRBJ2-7	CASTQRGVSYEQYF	TGTGCCAGCACACAGCGGGGGGTCTCCTACGAGCAGTACTTC
.	TRBV15	TRBD2	TRBJ2-7	CATSRGVSGGADHEQYF	TGTGCCACCAGCAGAGGGGTTAGCGGGGGGGCGGACCACGAGCAGTACTTC
.	TRBV2	TRBD2	TRBJ2-5	CASTSGYQETQYF	TGTGCCAGCACTAGCGGGTACCAAGAGACCCAGTACTTC
once	TRBV10-3	TRBD1	TRBJ1-2	CAISDPGQGSNYGYTF	TGTGCCATCAGTGACCCCGGACAGGGTTCTAACTATGGCTACACCTTC
.	TRBV6-1	.	TRBJ2-1	CASSVTRSMEGNEQFF	TGTGCCAGCAGTGTGACTAGGTCTATGGAGGGAAATGAGCAGTTCTTC
.	TRBV3-1/TRBV3-2	.	TRBJ1-1	CASGLRGTLEAFF	TGTGCCAGCGGACTTCGGGGTACCCTGGAAGCTTTCTTT
.	TRBV9	.	TRBJ2-6	CASSDLGSGANVLTF	TGTGCCAGCAGTGACTTGGGCTCTGGGGCCAACGTCCTGACTTTC
once	TRBV18	TRBD2	TRBJ2-3	CASSRLAGISTDTQYF	TGTGCCAGCTCACGGTTAGCGGGGATCAGTACAGATACGCAGTATTTT
.	TRBV9	TRBD2	TRBJ2-7	CASIPKPPRGTRHRNPLHEQYF	TGTGCCAGCATTCCAAAGCCCCCCCGGGGGACTAGACATAGGAACCCTTTGCACGAGCAGTACTTC
.	TRBV4-3	.	TRBJ1-1	CASSSRGKYGEAFF	TGCGCCAGCAGCTCCAGGGGAAAATACGGTGAAGCTTTCTTT
.	TRBV9	TRBD2	TRBJ2-1	CASSVGPSGGANEQFF	TGTGCCAGCAGCGTAGGTCCTAGCGGGGGGGCAAATGAGCAGTTCTTC
.	TRBV19	TRBD1	TRBJ1-5	CASSIRLGQGNQPQHF	TGTGCCAGTAGTATAAGATTGGGACAGGGTAATCAGCCCCAGCATTTT